This TCR beta chain was sequenced during a study of blood T cell repertoires in COVID-19 (dated by TCRdb to the early 2020s). The study in broad terms: The collaborator samples originated in the United States, Italy and Spain and spanned the acute and convalescent phases of COVID-19. The material from the prospective study consisted of cDNA or gDNA derived from T cells, B-cell-depleted T cells, or PBMCs. Subjects who had been exposed to COVID-19, were actively infected with it, or had recovered from it provided the deeply sampled blood TCRbeta repertoires that made up the dataset. The repertoires were released in a freely available public database intended as a resource for research on the immune response to SARS-CoV-2. The samples were drawn from two sources: the first 160 participants of the ongoing ImmuneRACE study, and approximately 1,300 subjects contributed by 6 global collaborators. Sample metadata almost always included a de-identified subject ID, COVID-19 status, age in years and sex. Where HLA class I and class II types were available, the types were taken from metadata supplied by the sample provider, not from assay-based typing.

Enrolling through a virtual design, the prospective study's participants ranged in age from roughly 18 to 89 years and lived across around 25 United States geographic areas. In the prospective study, participants were assigned to cohorts based on the clinical history participants reported in a screening survey and a study questionnaire. Each participant in the prospective study had whole blood, serum and a nasopharyngeal or oropharyngeal swab collected by mobile phlebotomists. Participants in the prospective study had the option to provide additional blood draws and questionnaires over an approximately two-month period. Prospective study blood samples were shipped either frozen or at room temperature before DNA extraction. Inclusive of the bounding cysteine and phenylalanine, the CDR3 is 13 residues long. The only DNA kept is the CDR3, 39 bases in frame from the first base. CDR1 and CDR2 were assigned from the germline V gene as MDHEN and SYDVKM. Trimming costs V 6 bases and J 2 bases, and their ends lie 10 bases apart.

Broader findings and caveats from the paper: The quantity of clinical and demographic metadata differed by source and by participant and was supplied without curation.

The immunoSEQ Assay, a bias-controlled multiplex PCR, was used to amplify TCRbeta CDR3 regions from genomic DNA. In the original analysis: The number of nucleated cells in each sample was estimated from the amplification of reference gene primers within the assay. To quantify the absolute abundance of each unique TCRbeta CDR3 rearrangement, sequence reads were collapsed and filtered. For each sample, productive Simpson clonality was calculated as the square root of Simpson's diversity index across productive rearrangements. TCRdb took this table from immuneACCESS and kept in-frame rearrangements with V and J called. Such tables lack part of the clones; where checked against another copy, unresolved V genes explain under half of the gap, and the rest is unexplained. Clonal size and the V and J genes are those of that table, whereas D and trimming came from the DNA. Across this sample there are more than 110,000 clones, with 84% seen only once. The top ten hold less than 7% of the sample.

Details on this clone: The specificity of this receptor is unknown. Base qualities are not at hand, and no much larger clone is one base apart.

The TCR originated in a middle-aged man with acute COVID-19. The sequencing input was PBMCs or T cells enriched from blood (not recorded which). The chain is encoded by TRBV28 joined to TRBJ1-2, and perhaps TRBD1 as D gene, on 5 matching bases. The CDR3 reads as follows: CASREGLNYGYTF. The bases read TGTGCCAGCAGGGAGGGACTGAACTATGGCTACACCTTC.